This T cell receptor (beta chain) is drawn from a study of blood T cell repertoires in COVID-19. Germline values: CDR1 LNHDA, CDR2 SQIVND (reference sequence). The CDR3 is 14 residues long. V shed 5 bases, J shed 5 bases, and the junction held 8 bases outside the gene matches. The method was immunoSEQ multiplex PCR; TCRdb's version includes in-frame clones alone and lacks a portion of them. The table includes 250,000 to 400,000 clones, around 89% detected once. The specimen sequenced was peripheral blood. The chain joins TRBV19 to TRBJ1-1; 7 nucleotides agree with TRBD1. The receptor comes from a woman between 25 and 40 years old with COVID-19, enrolled during active disease. In nucleotides, the CDR3 is TGTGCCAGTAGTGCTAGGCAGGGGGAGACTGAAGCTTTCTTT. The encoded protein is CASSARQGETEAFF.